Sequencing of this TCR beta chain was carried out in a study of radiotherapy plus CTLA-4 blockade in lung cancer. Study-level results: Radiotherapy plus ipilimumab was followed by expansion in blood of tumor-derived TCR clones. Reports state that early shifts in blood T cell clones, with interferon-beta, best predicted response.

Patients with chemo-refractory metastatic non-small-cell lung cancer received focal radiation plus CTLA-4 blockade with ipilimumab. The CDR3 extends over 14 amino acids. The V segment lost 0 bases and the J segment 4 bases; nucleotides outside the gene matches: 1. The germline V gene encodes CDR1 MNHEY and CDR2 SVGAGI. Libraries were prepared by immunoSEQ multiplex PCR; TCRdb keeps only in-frame clonotypes and omits some of them. The sample contains some 110,000 clones, more than 65% of which appear only once. As for this clone: Its antigen remains unknown.

The source was peripheral blood, collected from a patient treated with radiotherapy plus ipilimumab. The origin of this receptor is a human donor with non-small cell lung cancer that progressed on radiotherapy plus ipilimumab. Some clones in this sample may be carry-over from other donors' samples. This chain joins TRBV6-5 and TRBJ1-2; 8 nucleotides agree with TRBD1. CDR3 in amino acids: CASSYSGQVYGYTF. CDR3 DNA: TGTGCCAGCAGTTACTCGGGACAGGTCTATGGCTACACCTTC.